This note documents a single TCR beta chain sequence. Each donor supplied around 2.5 ml of blood. The template was total RNA from whole blood, with no T cell sorting. The CDR3 has 12 amino acids. The germline CDR1 and CDR2 sequences are SGHNT and YYREEE (reference sequence). Per individual sample, eight separate reactions were used to make cDNA. Amplification used two nested PCRs: 15 to 20 cycles, then 9 cycles, on TCRalpha/TCRbeta cDNA. TCRdb reworked the 5' RACE reads into one entry per CDR3 protein, no DNA. The sample's table shows approximately 150,000 distinct CDR3 sequences. The data were obtained in a study of monozygotic twins with inflammatory bowel disease.

The receptor comes from a human donor with ulcerative colitis or Crohn's disease, or a healthy co-twin of an affected twin (not recorded which). Sequencing was done on a sample of blood. The chain employs TRBV5-4 and TRBJ2-1. The CDR3 is CASSFLSREQFF.